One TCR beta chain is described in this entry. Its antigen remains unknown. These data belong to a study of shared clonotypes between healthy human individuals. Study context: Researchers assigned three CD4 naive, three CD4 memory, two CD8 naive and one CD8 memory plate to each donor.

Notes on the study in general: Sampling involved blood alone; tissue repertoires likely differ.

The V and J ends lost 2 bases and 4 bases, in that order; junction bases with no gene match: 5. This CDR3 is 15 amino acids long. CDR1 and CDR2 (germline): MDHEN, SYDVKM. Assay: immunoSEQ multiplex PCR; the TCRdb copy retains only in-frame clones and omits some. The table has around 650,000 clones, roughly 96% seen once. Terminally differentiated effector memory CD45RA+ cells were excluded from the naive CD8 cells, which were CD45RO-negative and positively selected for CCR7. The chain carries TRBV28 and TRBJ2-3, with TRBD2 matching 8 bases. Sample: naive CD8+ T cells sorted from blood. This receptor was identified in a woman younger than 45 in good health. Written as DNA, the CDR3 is TGTGCCAGCAGTTTAGCAGCGGGAGTTCCAGATACGCAGTATTTT. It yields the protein CASSLAAGVPDTQYF.